What follows are 18 T cell receptor beta chains derived from one specimen sequenced in a study of blood T cells in healthy people across ages. Primers used in a second PCR of roughly 7 to 12 cycles were a sample-barcoded 5' primer and a J-beta primer mix. MiXCR, run by TCRdb on the 5' RACE reads, gives a single entry per CDR3 protein. The table has about 730,000 distinct CDR3 sequences, 40% to 45% seen once. Material: blood. These receptors were taken from a woman aged 55-70 years in good health.

V usage is TRBV20-1 and J usage is TRBJ1-6; no reliable D call. The CDR3 is 9 amino acids. Germline V gene data show CDR1 as DFQATT and CDR2 as SNEGSKA (reference sequence). With 4 bases removed from V and 8 bases from J, the gap between germline ends came to 0 bases. CDR3 DNA sequence: TGCAGTGCTAATTCACCCCTCCACTTT. It translates to CSANSPLHF.

This clonotype showed up just once. The V gene is TRBV4-1, the J gene TRBJ2-1; D is perhaps TRBD2 (5 bases). The CDR3 is 17 amino acids. Trimming pared 0 bases from V and 7 bases from J, leaving 19 bases between. Looked up from germline, CDR1 is MGHRA and CDR2 is YSYEKL. CDR3 DNA sequence: TGCGCCAGCAGCCAAGATAGGGCGGGCGTCGGCTGGAATGAGCAGTTCTTC. It translates to CASSQDRAGVGWNEQFF.

This clonotype has just one count. The J gene is TRBJ2-4, the V gene TRBV7-3; D not resolved. The J call may be incorrect, as the DNA end agrees better with TRBJ2-7. The CDR3 is made up of 15 amino acids. Germline CDR1 SGHTA, CDR2 FQGTGA. CDR3 amino acids: CASSLNGEAACEQYF. The CDR3 DNA follows: TGTGCCAGCAGCTTAAATGGGGAAGCTGCCTGCGAGCAGTACTTC.

The chain couples TRBV18 to TRBJ1-2, with TRBD1 identical over 7 bases. CDR3 size: 13 residues. Germline CDR1 reads KGHSH; CDR2 reads LQKENI. Trimming took 3 bases from V and 8 from J; bases not matched to a gene: 6. CDR3: CASSPSQGEGYTF. The CDR3 DNA follows: TGTGCCAGCTCACCCAGTCAGGGGGAAGGCTACACCTTC.

As regards this clonotype: This may be a read error, as it is one base from a much larger clone. The chain combines TRBV6-1 with TRBJ2-7; TRBD2 matches at 16 bases. CDR3 length: 14 residues. J lost 7 bases, V lost 6 bases, and 3 bases had no gene match. CDR1 is MNHNS, CDR2 SASEGT, per germline. CDR3 region: CASSGTSGGGEQYF. The CDR3 region has the DNA TGTGCCAGCAGCGGGACTAGCGGGGGGGGTGAGCAGTACTTC.

The rearrangement links TRBV29-1 to TRBJ1-2; D is undetermined. V lost 6 bases and J lost 8, with 16 bases in between. The CDR3 covers 12 residues. The germline V gene has CDR1 SQVTM and CDR2 ANQGSEA. CDR3 region: CSVPLLFLGYTF. DNA for the CDR3: TGCAGCGTGCCCCTCTTATTTCTCGGCTACACCTTC.

This clonotype has only a few counts. This chain links TRBV9 with TRBJ1-2, with 8 bases matching TRBD1. V shed 3 bases and J 4 bases; nucleotides not matched to a gene: 11. Per germline, CDR1 SGDLS and CDR2 YYNGEE. There are 16 residues in the CDR3. CDR3 nucleotide sequence: TGTGCCAGCAGCGCCGGAGGACAGGGCTCCTCCTATGGCTACACCTTC. Translating it yields CASSAGGQGSSYGYTF.

The chain is built from TRBV20-1 and TRBJ1-4; no clear D. The CDR3 totals 11 residues. CDR1 and CDR2 from the germline V gene are DFQATT and SNEGSKA (reference sequence). V was pared by 6 bases and J by 6 bases, with 8 bases between. CDR3 protein: CSATSYEKLFF. CDR3 nucleotides: TGCAGTGCCACTAGTTATGAAAAACTGTTTTTT.

The rearrangement uses TRBV20-1 and TRBJ2-5; TRBD2 matches at 7 bases. The J call may be faulty, since TRBJ2-7 better matches the DNA end. From germline, CDR1 is DFQATT and CDR2 SNEGSKA (reference sequence). The CDR3 contains 15 residues. The CDR3 reads CSALPTSPKSYEQYF. The CDR3, as DNA: TGCAGTGCTCTACCGACTAGCCCAAAGTCCTACGAGCAGTACTTC.

This clonotype has just a few counts. The V call is TRBV7-2, the J call TRBJ1-5; 10 nucleotides line up with TRBD1. Germline lookup yields CDR1 SGHTA and CDR2 FQGNSA. CDR3 length: 17 residues. The ends lost 5 bases at V and 4 bases at J; junction bases unmatched: 11. For the CDR3, the DNA is TGTGCCAGCAGCCTCATACACGGACAGGGGGGGAATCAGCCCCAGCATTTT. It specifies CASSLIHGQGGNQPQHF.

The chain has TRBV7-2 and TRBJ2-1; D gene uncertain. CDR1 SGHTA and CDR2 FQGNSA come from the germline V gene. The CDR3 extends over 14 amino acids. Trimming took 0 bases from V and 8 from J, leaving 11 bases between them. CDR3 loop: CASSLARSSHEQFF. CDR3 in DNA: TGTGCCAGCAGCTTAGCCCGGAGCAGCCATGAGCAGTTCTTC. Drawing the rest from reference TRBV7-2 and TRBJ2-1, the complete variable domain is GAGVSQSPSNKVTEKGKDVELRCDPISGHTALYWYRQSLGQGLEFLIYFQGNSAPDKSGLPSDRFSAERTGGSVSTLTIQRTQQEDSAVYLCASSLARSSHEQFFGPGTRLTVL.

The V call is TRBV5-1, the J call TRBJ2-5, with 7 bases that match TRBD1. This CDR3 contains 16 residues. After removal of 2 bases from V and 2 bases from J, the junction contained 9 bases not matched to a gene. The germline CDR1 and CDR2 sequences are SGHRS and YFSETQ. The CDR3 loop is CASSFTTGSQQETQYF. The CDR3, as DNA: TGCGCCAGCAGCTTTACGACAGGGTCGCAACAAGAGACCCAGTACTTC.

This clonotype was observed a handful of times. This chain links TRBV7-8 with TRBJ2-3; 10 bases are shared with TRBD2. The J segment lost 4 bases and the V segment lost 3 bases, leaving 7 bases of the junction unmatched. Germline values: CDR1 SGHVS, CDR2 FQNEAQ. CDR3 length: 16 residues. The CDR3 reads CASSFGLAGVSDTQYF. For the CDR3, the DNA is TGTGCCAGCAGCTTCGGGCTAGCGGGAGTTTCAGATACGCAGTATTTT.

This clonotype has more than one count but fewer than ten. This chain connects TRBV12-3 or TRBV12-4 to TRBJ2-5; the D gene is possibly TRBD1 (6 bases). Trimming removed 3 bases at V and 3 bases at J, with 8 bases between. The CDR3 is 13 amino acids. In nucleotides, the CDR3 is TGTGCCAGCAGTTTCGAGGGGGAAGAGACCCAGTACTTC. Translating it yields CASSFEGEETQYF.

Only one count was recorded for this clonotype. The chain uses TRBV19 and TRBJ1-6, with 8 bases fitting TRBD1. Trimming took 5 bases from V and 9 from J; bases not matched to a gene: 3. This CDR3 spans 13 amino acids. Looked up from germline, CDR1 is LNHDA and CDR2 is SQIVND (reference sequence). The CDR3 here is CASSAGGFSPLHF. CDR3 bases: TGTGCCAGTAGTGCAGGGGGCTTTTCACCCCTCCACTTT.

This clonotype was seen only a few times. The CDR3 DNA reads TGTGCCAGCAGCCAGATACAGGGCACTGAAGCTTTCTTT. Residues: CASSQIQGTEAFF. The rearrangement uses TRBV3-1 and TRBJ1-1, with a possible D match to TRBD1 (6 bases). The CDR3 contains 13 residues. In germline, CDR1 is LGHDT, CDR2 YNNKEL (reference sequence). V was shortened by 3 bases and J by 4 bases, with 9 bases between the two germline ends.

The sample holds a few counts of this clonotype. The V and J genes are TRBV20-1 and TRBJ2-1; 10 bases fit TRBD2. The CDR3 covers 17 residues. Germline V gene sequence: CDR1 DFQATT, CDR2 SNEGSKA (reference sequence). V lost 6 bases, J lost 0 bases, and 11 bases stayed unmatched. CDR3 nucleotide sequence: TGCAGTGCCTCTCGGACTAGCGGCTCTGGCTCCTACAATGAGCAGTTCTTC. As protein: CSASRTSGSGSYNEQFF.

This chain links TRBV9 with TRBJ2-3; no reliable D call. The CDR3 is 15 amino acids. Trimming removed 0 bases at V and 4 bases at J, with 12 bases between. Germline values: CDR1 SGDLS, CDR2 YYNGEE. The CDR3 bases are TGTGCCAGCAGCGTAGCTTTGGTAGACTCAGATACGCAGTATTTT. Translation gives CASSVALVDSDTQYF.